Given below is one TCR beta chain in context. This clone was picked up one time. Its antigen specificity is not known. Per-nucleotide qualities are absent, and no much larger clonotype sits a single base away. The library was obtained by the immunoSEQ multiplex PCR assay. For the multiplex PCR, a mixture combining 60 forward primers for TCR Vbeta segments and 13 reverse primers for TCR Jbeta segments was used. The CDR3 region of rearranged TCR beta genes was amplified from genomic DNA by a multiplex PCR assay. On the Illumina HiSeq System, the amplified TCR beta libraries were sequenced as 87-base-pair reads. Under the source paper's analysis protocol: In a later analysis, roughly 80 million unique TCR beta chains were counted across the roughly 670 repertoires, and roughly 11 million of these chains were shared by at least two donors. Raw reads were error-corrected and collapsed into unique sequences with a nearest-neighbor algorithm that merged closely related sequences to remove PCR and sequencing errors. To assign V, D and J gene segments, CDR3 sequences were aligned to IMGT reference sequences. For a sequence to be retained, a match of at least six nucleotides to both a V gene segment and a J gene segment was required. Rearrangements were classified as productive when the CDR3 lacked stop codons and remained in frame with V and J, and all other rearrangements were classified as non-productive. CDR3 was defined according to IMGT convention as the region running from the second conserved V-encoded cysteine to the conserved J-encoded phenylalanine. In an earlier analysis of roughly 610 of the donors, sequences lacking an unambiguous match to a single V gene segment were excluded. An earlier analysis of a few hundred of the donors classified V segments as functional when productive rearrangements were above 56.7% and as segregating when the standard deviation between donors was above 5%. A statistical classification framework was developed to diagnose cytomegalovirus status using the catalog of TCR beta chain sequences. In a later analysis, V and J genes were assigned by comparing TCR nucleotide sequences against IMGT/GENE-DB human TR gene sequences. In a later analysis, CDR3 sequences and most-parsimonious VDJ recombination scenarios were assigned using the TCRdist pipeline. A later analysis defined each TCR beta chain by its CDR3 amino acid sequence plus V-gene family, and excluded reads lacking a unique V-gene family. To address suspected cross-contamination and a sequencing artifact, a later analysis removed approximately 590 highly shared, low-generation-probability nucleotide sequences. In a later analysis, a clonal expansion index for each public chain was calculated from normalized within-repertoire ranks of inferred template counts. In a later analysis, generation probabilities were computed using a VDJ recombination model fitted to out-of-frame rearrangements, and the results were checked against IGoR. In a later analysis, TCR-TCR, TCR-HLA and TCR-CMV co-occurrence was scored with hypergeometric tests, and a repertoire-size bias correction was applied to TCR pairs. In a later analysis, false discovery rates were estimated by permuting HLA or CMV assignments 20 times. In a later analysis, co-occurring TCRs were grouped with DBSCAN, and TCRdist sequence similarity was added when clustering was performed within HLA-allele-positive subsets. For co-occurrence clustering, repertoires with fewer than 30,000 or more than 120,000 public chains were excluded, along with five or six repertoires with anomalous nucleotide sharing. Sourced from immuneACCESS, this table was stored by TCRdb with only in-frame sequences that have V and J called. A share of the clones is absent; for the studies checked, an unresolved V gene accounts for under half, and the remainder has no known explanation. That table is the source of V, J and clone size, and D and trimming were worked out from the DNA. The sample profile shows some 150,000 clones; 80% of them were found once. Of the sample, approximately 8.7% falls within the top ten clones.

The cohort consisted of fewer than 700 healthy bone marrow donors. Cohort members were all nominally healthy when sampled, although unrecorded immune exposures were likely present. The donor was CMV seropositive and was included in the group of some 290 seropositive cohort members. Every donor gave a peripheral blood sample, and the peripheral blood mononuclear cells from that sample were used for TCR beta sequencing. Genomic DNA extraction from the blood cell samples was performed with the Qiagen DNeasy Blood Extraction Kit. The sample is drawn from a study of cytomegalovirus exposure and HLA in healthy donors (dated by TCRdb to the late 2010s). Some background on the complete study: According to an earlier analysis of 550 to 700 of the donors, 150 million to 200 million T cells yielded over 100 million unique TCR beta sequences and about 280 Gb of sequence data. All discovery cohort repertoires had been generated on a single sequencing platform. Among the approximately 420 genotyped donors, approximately 82% belonged to the genetic ancestry cluster associated with self-reported Caucasian donors. The study used immunosequencing to profile the T cell repertoires of 666 subjects and linked those repertoires to cytomegalovirus serostatus. To predict cytomegalovirus infection status, the study brought together high-throughput TCR immunosequencing, statistical association of individual TCRs with disease status, and machine learning. Class I and class II HLA loci were covered by the typing at four-digit resolution. Besides the first cohort of 500 to 700 subjects, a separate validation cohort made up of over a hundred different subjects was used. Donor age, sex, ethnicity and CMV serostatus were collected together with the repertoire data. A later analysis re-analyzed previously published TCR beta repertoires from hundreds of donors and added high-resolution HLA genotyping to study TCR occurrence patterns. The study aimed to test whether signatures of past pathogen exposure could be identified by cataloging public T cell receptors. Rather than drawing on any new phenotypic data, the later analysis identified candidate immune exposures from TCR beta sequences and the way those sequences occurred across donors. Several DR-DQ haplotypes were treated as single units for association and clustering because of strong linkage in the cohort. Genome-wide SNP genotypes for about 60% of the roughly 670 donors were used in a later genetic analysis, which treated that subset as a discovery cohort. In an earlier analysis of a few hundred of the donors, high-throughput TCR beta sequencing was used to judge whether each TCR beta V gene segment behaved as functional or pseudogenic. Typing coverage varied by locus: roughly 629-630 donors for A, B, C, DRB1 and DQB1; approximately 500 for DQA1; about 570 for DPA1; roughly 470 for DPB1. An early release that covered about 640 HLA-typed donors contained approximately 300 gigabases of sequencing data and about 84 million unique TCR sequences. Among some 400 genotyped donors of the cohort, an average of about 240,000 unique TCR beta nucleotide sequences were sequenced per donor, roughly 20% of them non-productive. General study outcomes and caveats: A further reported finding was that TCR beta sequences accurately predicted the HLA-A and HLA-B alleles for most subjects in the first cohort. Most TCR sequences were observed very rarely across donors, whereas some public TCRs were present in many individuals. A later analysis reported that several top co-occurrence clusters appeared linked to parvovirus B19, influenza, CMV and Epstein-Barr virus. Most CMV-associated TCR beta chains appeared to be HLA-restricted in a later analysis, and the HLA associations seemed to be driven largely by CMV exposure. In a later analysis, HLA-associated TCR beta chains showed more clonal expansion and lower generation probabilities than non-associated chains that were equally common. At a false discovery rate of 0.05, a later analysis linked approximately 18,000 TCR beta sequences to specific HLA alleles. Only TCR beta chains were sequenced in this cohort, and the absence of alpha or paired-chain data limited detectable features. The classifier was reported to diagnose cytomegalovirus status with high specificity and sensitivity in both the original and validation cohorts. A total of roughly 160 TCR beta chains were listed by the study as associated with cytomegalovirus. The authors suggested that the approach could potentially be extended to other disease states and immunological phenotypes. In an earlier analysis of around 600 of the donors, most TCR beta V segments appeared in productive rearrangements about 87% or about 30% of the time, broadly matching IMGT annotations. Compared with the 666-donor mean, donors in an Asian-associated ancestry cluster had fewer N-insertions in productive TCRs, according to a later genetic analysis. The sequencing pipeline was judged likely to have produced a cluster of highly shared sequence variants as a technical artifact. Because counts were too low, roughly 18 rarely observed V segments, including chromosome 9 orphons, were left out of the earlier analysis of 587 of the donors. The only immune exposure information available for the cohort was CMV serostatus. According to a later analysis, TCR association rates differed among HLA loci, with DRB1 alleles showing the most associated TCRs and HLA-C alleles showing the fewest. Because HLA typing was missing for some donors at each locus, association tests included only the typed subset. Linkage disequilibrium might explain the correlated functional status among segregating V segments, but an unknown experimental factor could not be ruled out. Presence/absence analyses assumed roughly uniform sequencing depth across donors, an assumption that may not hold. A few of the identified cytomegalovirus-associated TCR beta chains were confirmed in vitro to be specific for cytomegalovirus antigens. Because the 87-base-pair reads could not distinguish some IMGT-functional V segments, including TRBV6-2 and TRBV6-3, those segments were excluded. When HLA alleles, especially DR and DQ, strongly co-occurred, attributing TCR associations to individual alleles was difficult. In a later genetic analysis, a missense DCLRE1C variant was associated with V-gene and J-gene trimming of TCR beta chains, and the association was replicated in an independent cohort.

From cysteine to phenylalanine, the CDR3 is 15 amino acids long. The only DNA kept is the CDR3, 45 bases in frame from the first base. Between the V and J ends, shortened by 3 bases and 0 bases respectively, the junction contains 9 bases. Per the germline V gene, SGDLS is the CDR1 and YYNGEE is the CDR2. This receptor was taken from a man younger than 35 in good health and CMV-seropositive. Sequences were obtained from PBMCs. This receptor chain uses TRBV9 and TRBJ1-4; D gene: possibly TRBD1, on 6 matching bases. The CDR3 protein is CASSGWTATNEKLFF. The sequenced DNA is TGTGCCAGCAGCGGATGGACAGCAACTAATGAAAAACTGTTTTTT.